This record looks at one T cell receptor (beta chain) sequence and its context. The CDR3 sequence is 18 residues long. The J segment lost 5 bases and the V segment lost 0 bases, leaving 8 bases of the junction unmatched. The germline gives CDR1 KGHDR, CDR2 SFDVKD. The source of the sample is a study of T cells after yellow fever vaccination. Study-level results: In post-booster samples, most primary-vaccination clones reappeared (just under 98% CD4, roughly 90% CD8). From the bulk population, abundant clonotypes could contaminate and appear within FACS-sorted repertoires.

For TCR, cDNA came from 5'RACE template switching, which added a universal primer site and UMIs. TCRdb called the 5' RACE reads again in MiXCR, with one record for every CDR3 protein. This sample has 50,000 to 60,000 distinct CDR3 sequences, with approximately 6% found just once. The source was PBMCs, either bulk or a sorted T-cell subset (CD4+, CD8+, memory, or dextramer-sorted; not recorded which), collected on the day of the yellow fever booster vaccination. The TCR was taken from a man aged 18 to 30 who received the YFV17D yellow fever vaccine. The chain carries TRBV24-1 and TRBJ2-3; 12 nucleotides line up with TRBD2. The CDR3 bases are TGTGCCACCAGTGATTTGCTGCTAGCGGGGGGGACTAGAGATACGCAGTATTTT. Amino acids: CATSDLLLAGGTRDTQYF.